Below, 14 T cell receptor beta chains from the same sample are listed, as sequenced in a study of PD-1 and CTLA-4 blockade in melanoma. Clones were sequenced by immunoSEQ multiplex PCR, and TCRdb holds only the in-frame ones, with some missing. The table shows around 31,000 clones, with roughly 90% occurring only once. The sequencing here drew on CD8+ T cells from peripheral blood, taken from a patient given anti-PD-1 treatment. The receptors stem from a human donor with melanoma.

The chain couples TRBV7-9 to TRBJ1-2; 8 bases agree with TRBD1. CDR1 is SEHNR, CDR2 FQNEAQ, per germline (reference sequence). V lost 5 bases, J lost 3 bases, and 5 bases stayed unmatched. The CDR3 totals 14 residues. The CDR3 loop reads CASSSTDRDYGYTF. In DNA form, the CDR3 reads TGTGCCAGCAGCAGTACGGACAGGGACTATGGCTACACCTTC.

This chain joins TRBV7-9 and TRBJ2-7, with a tentative D call TRBD1 (5 bases). The CDR3 is made up of 15 amino acids. Germline assignment: CDR1 SEHNR and CDR2 FQNEAQ (reference sequence). Deletions cut 0 bases from V and 3 bases from J, with 12 bases between. CDR3 sequence: CASSLAQGPLYEQYF. The DNA of the CDR3 is TGTGCCAGCAGCTTAGCCCAGGGTCCCCTCTACGAGCAGTACTTC.

V gene TRBV5-1 combines with J gene TRBJ2-1, with a weak D call TRBD1 (6 bases). The CDR3 contains 16 residues. Germline CDR1 reads SGHRS; CDR2 reads YFSETQ. V dropped 3 bases and J dropped 5 bases, with 18 bases sitting between them. In DNA, the CDR3 is TGCGCCAGCAGCTCTGGACAGACCCTTAGGGACAATGAGCAGTTCTTC. Translation gives CASSSGQTLRDNEQFF.

This clone has just one count. This chain uses TRBV7-8 with TRBJ1-4; unclear D gene. This CDR3 has 15 amino acids. Germline CDR1 and CDR2: SGHVS and FQNEAQ. V dropped 4 bases and J dropped 0 bases, with 9 bases sitting between them. The CDR3 bases are TGTGCCAGCAGCTCCCCTATTGCAACTAATGAAAAACTGTTTTTT. It yields the protein CASSSPIATNEKLFF.

A few counts support this clone. J is TRBJ2-7 and V is TRBV7-8; the match to TRBD1 covers 11 bases. Germline CDR1 is SGHVS and CDR2 is FQNEAQ. CDR3 size: 18 residues. The J segment lost 4 bases and the V segment lost 1 base, leaving 12 bases of the junction unmatched. Here the CDR3 DNA reads TGTGCCAGCAGCTTAGAGGCGGGACAGGGGGGAGTAGGGTACGAGCAGTACTTC. Protein product: CASSLEAGQGGVGYEQYF.

This clone was observed a few times. The J gene is TRBJ2-2, the V gene TRBV2; no reliable D call. Germline V gene sequence: CDR1 SNHLY, CDR2 FYNNEI. This CDR3 contains 14 residues. Between the trimmed V and J ends, which lost 7 bases and 4 bases, there was a span of 13 bases. The CDR3 region has the DNA TGTGCCAGCACTTTAGGATTATCCACCGGGGAGCTGTTTTTT. Translation: CASTLGLSTGELFF.

The DNA of the CDR3 is TGCGCCAGCAGCCAAGACTGGGCAGGGGGACTGAACACTGAAGCTTTCTTT. Translating gives CASSQDWAGGLNTEAFF. The gene calls are TRBV4-1 and TRBJ1-1; 7 positions match TRBD1. V was clipped by 0 bases and J by 0 bases; unmatched bases: 7. The germline gives CDR1 MGHRA, CDR2 YSYEKL. The CDR3 extends over 17 amino acids.

The CDR3 here is CASSVEQGAGELFF. In DNA, the CDR3 is TGTGCCAGCAGCGTAGAACAGGGGGCCGGGGAGCTGTTTTTT. The chain recombines TRBV9 with TRBJ2-2, with TRBD1 identical over 8 bases. Germline V lookup: CDR1 SGDLS, CDR2 YYNGEE. The length of the CDR3 is 14 residues. V shed 0 bases, J shed 6 bases, and the junction held 1 base outside the gene matches.

The chain combines TRBV12-3 or TRBV12-4 with TRBJ2-7, with D maybe TRBD1 (6 bases). This CDR3 is built from 13 residues. The V gene lost 3 bases and the J gene lost 3 bases, with 9 bases spanning the gap. Written as DNA, the CDR3 is TGTGCCAGCAGTTTGGGGGACAACTACGAGCAGTACTTC. Protein sequence: CASSLGDNYEQYF.

The chain recombines TRBV18 with TRBJ1-1, with D unclear. Germline V gene lookup returns CDR1 KGHSH and CDR2 LQKENI. This CDR3 is 15 amino acids long. Trimming removed 2 bases from V and 3 bases from J, with 13 bases in between. The DNA of the CDR3 is TGTGCCAGCTCACCAACGACTAAGAGTGACACTGAAGCTTTCTTT. Protein product: CASSPTTKSDTEAFF.

The rearrangement links TRBV14 to TRBJ1-3, with 8 bases lining up with TRBD1. Germline V CDR1 and CDR2: SGHDN, FVKESK. The CDR3 is 18 amino acids. V lost 4 bases to trimming and J lost 0 bases; unmatched junction nucleotides: 11. In nucleotides, the CDR3 is TGTGCCAGCAGCCCGATAATAGGGGACAGGTACTCTGGAAACACCATATATTTT. Protein product: CASSPIIGDRYSGNTIYF.

This rearrangement joins TRBV19 to TRBJ2-3, with TRBD2 matching over 14 bases. This CDR3 is built from 18 residues. Unmatched junction bases numbered 7, after V lost 5 bases and J lost 0 bases. The germline CDR1 and CDR2 sequences are LNHDA and SQIVND (reference sequence). In DNA form, the CDR3 reads TGTGCCAGTAGTGGAGGACTAGCGGGGGGTATTAGCACAGATACGCAGTATTTT. This sequence encodes CASSGGLAGGISTDTQYF.

This chain connects TRBV5-4 to TRBJ1-6; 9 positions match TRBD1. This CDR3 has 13 residues. Germline assignment: CDR1 SGHNT and CDR2 YYREEE (reference sequence). The V gene end was trimmed by 6 bases and the J gene end by 9 bases; junction bases not matched to a gene: 4. The CDR3 DNA reads as TGTGCCAGCACCCTGACAGGGGGTTCACCCCTCCACTTT. Amino acid sequence: CASTLTGGSPLHF.

The rearrangement links TRBV4-3 to TRBJ1-3, with D unclear. Trimming shortened V by 0 bases and J by 0 bases, and 6 bases separated the two germline ends. The CDR3 sequence is 15 residues long. Germline V gene lookup returns CDR1 LGHNA and CDR2 YSLEER. CDR3 DNA sequence: TGCGCCAGCAGCCAAGATCAAGTCTCTGGAAACACCATATATTTT. Translated, it gives CASSQDQVSGNTIYF.